This T cell receptor beta chain derives from a study of T cells after yellow fever vaccination. Study summary: Researchers used SMART-Seq v4 Ultra Low Input to prepare fractions that had low cell numbers. Study outcomes and limitations: Abundant bulk-derived clonotypes could contaminate FACS-sorted repertoires.

Trimming removed 1 base from V and 7 bases from J, with 11 bases in between. CDR3 length equals 13 residues. Germline assignment: CDR1 SEHNR and CDR2 FQNEAQ (reference sequence). This clonotype came up many times. Its antigen is not known. TCRdb itself ran the 5' RACE reads through MiXCR, one entry per CDR3 protein. This table has hundreds of thousands of distinct CDR3 sequences, 9% to 15% appearing once. This receptor was taken from a man aged 25-40 years who received the YFV17D yellow fever vaccine. V gene TRBV7-9 combines with J gene TRBJ2-7; perhaps TRBD2 as D (5 bases). Sequenced material: PBMCs, taken on the day of the yellow fever booster vaccination. This CDR3 is CASSLGGSGEQYF. CDR3 DNA: TGTGCCAGCAGCTTAGGAGGGTCCGGGGAGCAGTACTTC.